This TCR beta chain was retrieved from a study of CD8 T cells in Susac syndrome. CDR3 length equals 13 residues. CDR1 is DFQATT and CDR2 is SNEGSKA in the germline V gene (reference sequence). V lost 1 base to trimming and J lost 5 bases, with 11 bases between them. RNA was extracted with the RNeasy kit, and a quantity of about 0.45 to 1 ug was reverse transcribed using random hexamers. In TCRdb, the immunoSEQ multiplex PCR reads were re-called with MiXCR into one record per CDR3 protein. The profile shows roughly 150,000 distinct CDR3 sequences, roughly 94% of them singletons. V gene TRBV20-1 combines with J gene TRBJ1-1, with D possibly TRBD1 on 5 matching bases. The receptor's source is a human donor with multiple sclerosis. Sequencing used CD4+ T cells from PBMCs. The CDR3 here is CSARVGEKTEAFF. The DNA for the CDR3 is TGCAGTGCTAGAGTAGGGGAGAAGACTGAAGCTTTCTTT.